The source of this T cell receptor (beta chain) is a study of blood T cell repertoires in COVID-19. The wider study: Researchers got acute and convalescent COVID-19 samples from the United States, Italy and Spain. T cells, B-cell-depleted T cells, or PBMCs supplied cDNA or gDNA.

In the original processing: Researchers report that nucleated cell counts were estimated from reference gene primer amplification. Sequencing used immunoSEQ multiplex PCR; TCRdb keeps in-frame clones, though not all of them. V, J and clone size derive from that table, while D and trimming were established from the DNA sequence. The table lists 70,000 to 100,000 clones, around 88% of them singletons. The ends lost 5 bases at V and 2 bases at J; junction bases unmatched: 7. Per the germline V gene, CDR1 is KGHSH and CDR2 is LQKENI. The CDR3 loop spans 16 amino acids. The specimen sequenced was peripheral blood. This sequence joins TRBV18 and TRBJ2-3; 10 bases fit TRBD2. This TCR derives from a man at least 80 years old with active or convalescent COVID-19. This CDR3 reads CASSTSGDTTTDTQYF. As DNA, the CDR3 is TGTGCCAGCTCAACTAGCGGGGATACGACCACAGATACGCAGTATTTT. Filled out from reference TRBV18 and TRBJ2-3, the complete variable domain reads NAGVMQNPRHLVRRRGQEARLRCSPMKGHSHVYWYRQLPEEGLKFMVYLQKENIIDESGMPKERFSAEFPKEGPSILRIQQVVRGDSAAYFCASSTSGDTTTDTQYFGPGTRLTVL.